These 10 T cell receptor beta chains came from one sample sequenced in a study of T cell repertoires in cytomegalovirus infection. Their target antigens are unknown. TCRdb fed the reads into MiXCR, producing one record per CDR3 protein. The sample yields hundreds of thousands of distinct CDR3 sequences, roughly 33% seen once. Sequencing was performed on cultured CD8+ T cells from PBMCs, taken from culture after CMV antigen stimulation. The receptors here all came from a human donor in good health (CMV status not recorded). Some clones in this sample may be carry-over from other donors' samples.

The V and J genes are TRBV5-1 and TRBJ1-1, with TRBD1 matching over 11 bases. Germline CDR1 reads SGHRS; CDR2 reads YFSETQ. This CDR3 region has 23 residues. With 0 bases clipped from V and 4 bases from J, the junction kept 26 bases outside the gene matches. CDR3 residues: CASSLARKGGQGVNSGFGTEAFF. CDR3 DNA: TGCGCCAGCAGCTTGGCGAGGAAAGGGGGACAGGGGGTAAATAGTGGATTCGGCACTGAAGCTTTCTTT.

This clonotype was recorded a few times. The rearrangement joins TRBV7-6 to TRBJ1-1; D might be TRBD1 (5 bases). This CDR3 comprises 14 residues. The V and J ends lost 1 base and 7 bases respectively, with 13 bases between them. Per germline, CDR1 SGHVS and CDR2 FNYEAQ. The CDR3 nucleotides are TGTGCCAGCAGCTTAGGAAGTGCCGGGGGTGAAGCTTTCTTT. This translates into CASSLGSAGGEAFF.

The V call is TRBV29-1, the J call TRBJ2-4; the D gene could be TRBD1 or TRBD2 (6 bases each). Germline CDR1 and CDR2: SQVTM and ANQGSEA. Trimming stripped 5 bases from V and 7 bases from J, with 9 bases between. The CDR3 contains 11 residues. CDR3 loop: CSVIGGNIQYF. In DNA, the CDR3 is TGCAGCGTTATAGGGGGGAACATTCAGTACTTC.

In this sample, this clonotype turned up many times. CDR3 sequence (DNA): TGTGCCAGCAGCCAAGAAGCGGGGGGGCATGAGACCCAGTACTTC. This encodes CASSQEAGGHETQYF. This rearrangement joins TRBV4-2 to TRBJ2-5, with 10 nucleotides matching TRBD2. The V and J ends lost 0 bases and 5 bases, in that order; junction bases with no gene match: 3. The CDR3 loop spans 15 amino acids. CDR1 and CDR2 (germline): LGHNA, YNFKEQ.

DNA of the CDR3: TGTGCCAGCAGTTACGTGGGGGGGCGAGGCTCCTACGAGCAGTACTTC. Translating it yields CASSYVGGRGSYEQYF. This chain links TRBV28 with TRBJ2-7, with D tentatively TRBD2 (7 bases). The CDR3 extends over 16 amino acids. Looked up from germline, CDR1 is MDHEN and CDR2 is SYDVKM. V dropped 4 bases and J dropped 0 bases, with 16 bases sitting between them.

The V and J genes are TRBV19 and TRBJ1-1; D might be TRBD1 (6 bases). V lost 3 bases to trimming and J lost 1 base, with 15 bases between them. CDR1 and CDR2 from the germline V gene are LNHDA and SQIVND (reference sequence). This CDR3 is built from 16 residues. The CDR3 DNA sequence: TGTGCCAGTAGTATCTCCGGAGGGGGGTGGAACACTGAAGCTTTCTTT. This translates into CASSISGGGWNTEAFF.

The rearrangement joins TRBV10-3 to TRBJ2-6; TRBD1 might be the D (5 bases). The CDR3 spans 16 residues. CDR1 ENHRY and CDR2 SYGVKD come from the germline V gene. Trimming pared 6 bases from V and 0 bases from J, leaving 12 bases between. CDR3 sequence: CAIRETVSSGANVLTF. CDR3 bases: TGTGCCATCAGGGAGACAGTTTCCTCTGGGGCCAACGTCCTGACTTTC.

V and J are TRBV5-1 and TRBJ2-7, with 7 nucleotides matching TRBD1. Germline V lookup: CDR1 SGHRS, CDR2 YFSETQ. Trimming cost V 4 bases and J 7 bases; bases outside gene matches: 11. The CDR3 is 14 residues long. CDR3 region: CASSLRDSSLEQYF. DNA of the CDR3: TGCGCCAGCAGCCTACGGGACAGCTCCTTAGAGCAGTACTTC. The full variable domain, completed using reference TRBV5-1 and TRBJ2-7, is KAGVTQTPRYLIKTRGQQVTLSCSPISGHRSVSWYQQTPGQGLQFLFEYFSETQRNKGNFPGRFSGRQFSNSRSEMNVSTLELGDSALYLCASSLRDSSLEQYFGPGTRLTVT.

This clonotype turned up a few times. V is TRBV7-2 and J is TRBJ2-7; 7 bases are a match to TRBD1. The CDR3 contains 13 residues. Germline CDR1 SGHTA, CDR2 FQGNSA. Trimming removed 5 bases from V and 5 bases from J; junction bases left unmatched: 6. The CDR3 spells CASSPTGAHEQYF. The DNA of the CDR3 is TGTGCCAGCAGCCCTACAGGGGCCCACGAGCAGTACTTC.

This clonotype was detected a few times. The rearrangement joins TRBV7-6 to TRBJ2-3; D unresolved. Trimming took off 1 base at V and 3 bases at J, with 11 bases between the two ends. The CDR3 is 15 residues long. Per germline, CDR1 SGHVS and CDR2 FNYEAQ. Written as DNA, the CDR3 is TGTGCCAGCAGCTTAGAGTCTGGCCTGACAGATACGCAGTATTTT. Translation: CASSLESGLTDTQYF. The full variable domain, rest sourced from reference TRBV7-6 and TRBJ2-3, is GAGVSQSPRYKVTKRGQDVALRCDPISGHVSLYWYRQALGQGPEFLTYFNYEAQQDKSGLPNDRFSAERPEGSISTLTIQRTEQRDSAMYRCASSLESGLTDTQYFGPGTRLTVL.